This entry describes one TCR beta chain. Its target is unknown. This record belongs to a study of identifying expanded T cells in peripheral blood. Study results and limitations: Differentially abundant clones: roughly 1.2 between replicates, approximately 15 at about 13 days, over 18 at four.

The V gene's germline CDR1 is SNHLY and CDR2 FYNNEI. The CDR3 sequence is 17 residues long. V dropped 6 bases and J dropped 0; count of bases not matched to a gene: 9. Profiled with immunoSEQ multiplex PCR; TCRdb holds only in-frame clones, not every one. This sample has about 130,000 clones; less than 90% occur once, and the top ten carry 8.4%. No infections or other immune events were documented during collection. The TCR originated in a person aged 18 to 75 in good health. The genes are TRBV2 and TRBJ2-3, with 10 bases fitting TRBD2. Sequencing used blood. The CDR3 protein is CASRSLAGDWSTDTQYF. In nucleotides, the CDR3 is TGTGCCAGCAGAAGCCTAGCGGGAGATTGGAGCACAGATACGCAGTATTTT.